A selection of T cell receptor beta chains follows, all from one sample in a study of CD8 T cells in Susac syndrome. MiXCR was run by TCRdb on the immunoSEQ multiplex PCR reads, yielding one entry per CDR3 protein. The sample has some 110,000 distinct CDR3 sequences; over 95% are singletons. The specimen was CD4+ T cells from PBMCs. The receptors here all came from a human donor with Susac syndrome. The CDR3 runs from the conserved cysteine through the conserved F or W. The order of the fields is V gene, J gene, D gene, clone size, CDR3 protein, CDR3 DNA. A D gene is named only where the DNA matches it firmly. The size entry is marked missing in some rows and otherwise reads once, few, many or a size class.

V gene: TRBV14
J gene: TRBJ2-3
D gene: TRBD2
clone size: .
CDR3 protein: CATKGAGGPDTQYF
CDR3 DNA: TGTGCCACCAAAGGGGCGGGAGGGCCAGATACGCAGTATTTT

V gene: TRBV12-3/TRBV12-4
J gene: TRBJ2-1
D gene: TRBD2
clone size: once
CDR3 protein: CASSPTSGTYNEQFF
CDR3 DNA: TGTGCCAGCAGTCCTACTAGCGGGACTTACAATGAGCAGTTCTTC

V gene: TRBV7-2
J gene: TRBJ2-7
D gene: .
clone size: .
CDR3 protein: CASSLYTYEQYF
CDR3 DNA: TGTGCCAGCAGCTTGTACACCTACGAGCAGTACTTC

V gene: TRBV3-1
J gene: TRBJ2-5
D gene: .
clone size: .
CDR3 protein: CASSRMALETQYF
CDR3 DNA: TGTGCCAGCAGCCGCATGGCATTAGAGACCCAGTACTTC

V gene: TRBV29-1
J gene: TRBJ1-5
D gene: TRBD1
clone size: .
CDR3 protein: CSVAQGFGPGMAQHF
CDR3 DNA: TGCAGCGTGGCACAGGGGTTCGGGCCAGGAATGGCCCAGCATTTT

V gene: TRBV5-1
J gene: TRBJ2-6
D gene: .
clone size: .
CDR3 protein: CASSLGQISGANVLTF
CDR3 DNA: TGCGCCAGCAGCTTGGGACAGATCTCTGGGGCCAACGTCCTGACTTTC

V gene: TRBV3-1
J gene: TRBJ2-7
D gene: .
clone size: .
CDR3 protein: CASSQAPSRSYEQYF
CDR3 DNA: TGTGCCAGCAGCCAAGCCCCCAGTCGATCCTACGAGCAGTACTTC

V gene: TRBV11-1
J gene: TRBJ2-7
D gene: .
clone size: .
CDR3 protein: CASSLGPADYEQYF
CDR3 DNA: TGTGCCAGCAGCTTAGGGCCAGCGGACTACGAGCAGTACTTC

V gene: TRBV3-1
J gene: TRBJ2-1
D gene: TRBD2
clone size: .
CDR3 protein: CASSPGTSGSALYNEQFF
CDR3 DNA: TGTGCCAGCAGCCCCGGGACTAGCGGGAGTGCCTTGTACAATGAGCAGTTCTTC

V gene: TRBV7-2
J gene: TRBJ2-1
D gene: .
clone size: .
CDR3 protein: CASSLGLLWNEQFF
CDR3 DNA: TGTGCCAGCAGCCTGGGACTCCTCTGGAATGAGCAGTTCTTC

V gene: TRBV4-2
J gene: TRBJ2-3
D gene: .
clone size: .
CDR3 protein: CASSQEVGATDTQYF
CDR3 DNA: TGTGCCAGCAGCCAAGAGGTGGGGGCCACAGATACGCAGTATTTT

V gene: TRBV4-1
J gene: TRBJ2-1
D gene: .
clone size: few
CDR3 protein: CASSQDAGSAQFF
CDR3 DNA: TGCGCCAGCAGCCAAGATGCAGGGAGTGCGCAGTTCTTC

V gene: TRBV29-1
J gene: TRBJ1-1
D gene: .
clone size: .
CDR3 protein: CSVEESKRSGRVGTEAFF
CDR3 DNA: TGCAGCGTTGAAGAAAGTAAACGGAGTGGCAGGGTAGGAACTGAAGCTTTCTTT

V gene: TRBV18
J gene: TRBJ2-1
D gene: .
clone size: .
CDR3 protein: CASSPIRYNEQFF
CDR3 DNA: TGTGCCAGCTCACCAATCAGATACAATGAGCAGTTCTTC

V gene: TRBV7-2
J gene: TRBJ1-1
D gene: .
clone size: once
CDR3 protein: CASSSRNIGRTEAFF
CDR3 DNA: TGTGCCAGCAGCTCCAGGAATATCGGTCGGACTGAAGCTTTCTTT

V gene: TRBV18
J gene: TRBJ2-1
D gene: .
clone size: once
CDR3 protein: CASSPGASSNEQFF
CDR3 DNA: TGTGCCAGCTCACCAGGGGCCAGCAGCAATGAGCAGTTCTTC

V gene: TRBV10-3
J gene: TRBJ2-5
D gene: .
clone size: .
CDR3 protein: CAISEGWGEETQYF
CDR3 DNA: TGTGCCATCAGTGAGGGGTGGGGAGAAGAGACCCAGTACTTC

V gene: TRBV6-6
J gene: TRBJ2-1
D gene: TRBD2
clone size: .
CDR3 protein: CASFGREYNEQFF
CDR3 DNA: TGTGCCAGCTTCGGGCGGGAGTACAATGAGCAGTTCTTC

V gene: TRBV20-1
J gene: TRBJ2-1
D gene: TRBD1
clone size: .
CDR3 protein: CSAREGTGVDEQFF
CDR3 DNA: TGCAGTGCTAGAGAAGGGACAGGGGTGGATGAGCAGTTCTTC

V gene: TRBV29-1
J gene: TRBJ2-5
D gene: TRBD2
clone size: .
CDR3 protein: CSVGLRLAGETQYF
CDR3 DNA: TGCAGCGTAGGACTGCGACTAGCGGGGGAGACCCAGTACTTC

V gene: TRBV24-1
J gene: TRBJ2-5
D gene: .
clone size: once
CDR3 protein: CATSDSGGIGTQYF
CDR3 DNA: TGTGCCACCAGTGATTCTGGGGGAATCGGTACCCAGTACTTC

V gene: TRBV5-1
J gene: TRBJ2-5
D gene: .
clone size: .
CDR3 protein: CASSLDGQAQETQYF
CDR3 DNA: TGCGCCAGCAGCTTGGACGGACAAGCCCAAGAGACCCAGTACTTC

V gene: TRBV11-2
J gene: TRBJ2-5
D gene: .
clone size: .
CDR3 protein: CASSSGIQETQYF
CDR3 DNA: TGTGCCAGCAGCAGTGGGATTCAAGAGACCCAGTACTTC

V gene: TRBV28
J gene: TRBJ1-2
D gene: .
clone size: .
CDR3 protein: CASSLGGIFNYGYTF
CDR3 DNA: TGTGCCAGCAGTCTAGGGGGGATATTCAACTATGGCTACACCTTC

V gene: TRBV11-2
J gene: TRBJ2-1
D gene: .
clone size: .
CDR3 protein: CASSRAGSNEQFF
CDR3 DNA: TGTGCCAGCAGCCGGGCGGGTAGCAATGAGCAGTTCTTC

V gene: TRBV2
J gene: TRBJ1-1
D gene: TRBD1
clone size: .
CDR3 protein: CASSRQGSTEAFF
CDR3 DNA: TGTGCCAGCAGCAGACAGGGTTCCACTGAAGCTTTCTTT

V gene: TRBV12-3/TRBV12-4
J gene: TRBJ1-2
D gene: .
clone size: .
CDR3 protein: CASSLGQIGNYGYTF
CDR3 DNA: TGTGCCAGCAGTTTAGGTCAGATCGGTAATTACGGCTACACCTTC

V gene: TRBV4-3
J gene: TRBJ2-7
D gene: TRBD2
clone size: once
CDR3 protein: CASSQDGGGRADEQYF
CDR3 DNA: TGCGCCAGCAGCCAAGATGGGGGCGGGAGGGCCGACGAGCAGTACTTC

V gene: TRBV27
J gene: TRBJ2-7
D gene: .
clone size: .
CDR3 protein: CASSLGTVSSYEQYF
CDR3 DNA: TGTGCCAGCAGTTTAGGGACGGTAAGCTCCTACGAGCAGTACTTC

V gene: TRBV19
J gene: TRBJ1-5
D gene: .
clone size: few
CDR3 protein: CASSFSSNQPQHF
CDR3 DNA: TGTGCCAGTAGTTTCAGCTCCAATCAGCCCCAGCATTTT

V gene: TRBV2
J gene: TRBJ2-7
D gene: TRBD1
clone size: .
CDR3 protein: CASSAWDRPTEEQYF
CDR3 DNA: TGTGCCAGCAGTGCTTGGGACAGACCTACGGAGGAGCAGTACTTC

V gene: TRBV5-6
J gene: TRBJ2-1
D gene: TRBD2
clone size: once
CDR3 protein: CASSLVGGRGVVVEQFF
CDR3 DNA: TGTGCCAGCAGCTTGGTAGGCGGGAGAGGTGTAGTGGTTGAGCAGTTCTTC

V gene: TRBV12-3/TRBV12-4
J gene: TRBJ2-4
D gene: .
clone size: .
CDR3 protein: CASSLQAKNIQYF
CDR3 DNA: TGTGCCAGCAGTTTGCAGGCCAAAAACATTCAGTACTTC

V gene: TRBV3-1
J gene: TRBJ2-7
D gene: TRBD1
clone size: .
CDR3 protein: CASSQNDRVYEQYF
CDR3 DNA: TGTGCCAGCAGCCAAAATGACAGGGTCTACGAGCAGTACTTC

V gene: TRBV4-1
J gene: TRBJ1-2
D gene: TRBD1
clone size: .
CDR3 protein: CASSQSGTGGDYGYTF
CDR3 DNA: TGCGCCAGCAGCCAATCCGGGACAGGGGGCGACTATGGCTACACCTTC

V gene: TRBV7-9
J gene: TRBJ1-2
D gene: .
clone size: .
CDR3 protein: CASSSGPGPPLYGYTF
CDR3 DNA: TGTGCCAGCAGCTCTGGACCGGGACCGCCTCTTTATGGCTACACCTTC

V gene: TRBV25-1
J gene: TRBJ1-2
D gene: .
clone size: .
CDR3 protein: CASSDRSGYGYTF
CDR3 DNA: TGTGCCAGCAGTGACAGATCGGGATATGGCTACACCTTC

V gene: TRBV28
J gene: TRBJ1-2
D gene: TRBD1
clone size: .
CDR3 protein: CASRSGQGNYGYTF
CDR3 DNA: TGTGCCAGCAGGTCCGGACAGGGGAACTATGGCTACACCTTC

V gene: TRBV20-1
J gene: TRBJ2-7
D gene: TRBD1
clone size: .
CDR3 protein: CSADSGQESLGEQYF
CDR3 DNA: TGCAGTGCCGACTCCGGACAGGAGAGTCTTGGCGAGCAGTACTTC

V gene: TRBV20-1
J gene: TRBJ2-5
D gene: TRBD2
clone size: .
CDR3 protein: CSARAFETSGSALQETQYF
CDR3 DNA: TGCAGTGCTAGAGCCTTCGAGACTAGCGGGAGCGCTCTCCAAGAGACCCAGTACTTC

V gene: TRBV20-1
J gene: TRBJ2-7
D gene: .
clone size: .
CDR3 protein: CSAKRMMGANYEQYF
CDR3 DNA: TGCAGTGCTAAAAGGATGATGGGGGCCAACTACGAGCAGTACTTC

V gene: TRBV18
J gene: TRBJ2-1
D gene: .
clone size: .
CDR3 protein: CASSTPGSSYNEQFF
CDR3 DNA: TGTGCCAGCTCAACGCCGGGCAGCTCCTACAATGAGCAGTTCTTC

V gene: TRBV5-1
J gene: TRBJ2-7
D gene: .
clone size: .
CDR3 protein: CASPLRRSANHSYEQYF
CDR3 DNA: TGCGCCAGCCCACTTCGACGGAGCGCTAACCACTCCTACGAGCAGTACTTC

V gene: TRBV20-1
J gene: TRBJ1-1
D gene: .
clone size: .
CDR3 protein: CTPGGGNTEAFF
CDR3 DNA: TGCACCCCAGGAGGGGGGAACACTGAAGCTTTCTTT

V gene: TRBV5-1
J gene: TRBJ2-7
D gene: .
clone size: .
CDR3 protein: CASSLGDASSYEQYF
CDR3 DNA: TGCGCCAGCAGCTTGGGGGACGCGAGCTCCTACGAGCAGTACTTC

V gene: TRBV29-1
J gene: TRBJ2-5
D gene: TRBD1
clone size: once
CDR3 protein: CSVVGQGWYQETQYF
CDR3 DNA: TGCAGCGTTGTTGGACAGGGTTGGTACCAAGAGACCCAGTACTTC

V gene: TRBV28
J gene: TRBJ1-1
D gene: .
clone size: .
CDR3 protein: CASSPSAGWGTEAFF
CDR3 DNA: TGTGCCAGCAGTCCATCGGCAGGCTGGGGGACTGAAGCTTTCTTT

V gene: TRBV6-5
J gene: TRBJ1-2
D gene: .
clone size: .
CDR3 protein: CASSSTGTGNYGYTF
CDR3 DNA: TGTGCCAGCAGTTCTACAGGGACGGGCAACTATGGCTACACCTTC

V gene: TRBV7-2
J gene: TRBJ2-1
D gene: .
clone size: .
CDR3 protein: CASSFIREQFF
CDR3 DNA: TGTGCCAGCAGCTTCATTCGCGAGCAGTTCTTC

V gene: TRBV29-1
J gene: TRBJ1-1
D gene: .
clone size: .
CDR3 protein: CSVSHTLNTEAFF
CDR3 DNA: TGCAGCGTTAGCCACACTCTGAACACTGAAGCTTTCTTT

V gene: TRBV12-3/TRBV12-4
J gene: TRBJ2-5
D gene: TRBD1
clone size: .
CDR3 protein: CASSEHELGTGLGTQYF
CDR3 DNA: TGTGCCAGCAGTGAACACGAACTCGGGACAGGCCTTGGGACCCAGTACTTC